The next 21 T cell receptor beta chains were all read from a single sample in a study of blood T cell repertoires in COVID-19. The data were produced by immunoSEQ multiplex PCR, yet TCRdb's version contains in-frame clones alone and is incomplete. Counted here are about 62,000 clones, over 85% occurring once; the ten biggest clones make up approximately 6%. Sequences were obtained from peripheral blood. Receptor source: a human donor in a cohort sampled during active COVID-19.

CDR3 sequence reads: CAWRAGNTEAFF. In DNA form, the CDR3 reads TGTGCCTGGAGGGCAGGGAACACTGAAGCTTTCTTT. J is TRBJ1-1 and V is TRBV30; no definite D call. The CDR3 runs to 12 residues. V was cut by 3 bases and J by 1 base, with 6 bases left in between. Germline V CDR1 and CDR2: GTSNPN, SVGIG (reference sequence).

The chain is built from TRBV11-2 and TRBJ2-7, with TRBD2 as a possible D gene (5 bases). The CDR3 loop spans 13 amino acids. CDR1 is SGHAT and CDR2 is FQNNGV in the germline V gene. Trimming stripped 1 base from V and 4 bases from J, with 8 bases between. This CDR3 is CASSLGREYEQYF. DNA for the CDR3: TGTGCCAGCAGCTTAGGACGGGAATACGAGCAGTACTTC.

V and J are TRBV15 and TRBJ1-1; D is uncertain. The CDR3 has 17 residues. V was shortened by 3 bases and J by 4 bases, with 21 bases between the two germline ends. Germline-derived CDR1 and CDR2 are LNHNV and YYDKDF (reference sequence). The CDR3 loop reads CATSSDLMGHPATEAFF. The CDR3 coding sequence is TGTGCCACCAGCAGCGACCTCATGGGCCACCCCGCCACTGAAGCTTTCTTT.

Here the CDR3 reads CASGLGTAIGEQFF. DNA of the CDR3: TGTGCTAGTGGTTTGGGGACAGCTATCGGTGAGCAGTTCTTC. The chain uses TRBV12-5 and TRBJ2-1, with a possible D match to TRBD1 (6 bases). This CDR3 region has 14 residues. Germline V lookup: CDR1 LGHNT, CDR2 FRNRAP. The germline V and J ends were trimmed by 1 base and 9 bases, with 13 bases remaining between them.

The chain carries TRBV6-6 and TRBJ2-7, with D maybe TRBD1 (6 bases). This CDR3 has 15 amino acids. Germline V gene data show CDR1 as MNHNY and CDR2 as SVGAGI (reference sequence). The germline V and J ends were trimmed by 6 bases and 3 bases, with 18 bases remaining between them. CDR3 in DNA: TGTGCCAGCAGCAGACAGGCTCATTACCTCTACGAGCAGTACTTC. Its translation: CASSRQAHYLYEQYF.

The genes are TRBV9 and TRBJ2-3, with 7 bases aligning to TRBD1. Looked up from germline, CDR1 is SGDLS and CDR2 is YYNGEE. With 4 bases clipped from V and 0 bases from J, the junction kept 8 bases outside the gene matches. The CDR3 consists of 16 residues. The CDR3 protein is CASSPKLGQSTDTQYF. CDR3 DNA sequence: TGTGCCAGCAGCCCTAAATTGGGACAGAGCACAGATACGCAGTATTTT.

The rearrangement joins TRBV7-9 to TRBJ1-3, with D uncertain. The germline V gene encodes CDR1 SEHNR and CDR2 FQNEAQ (reference sequence). V lost 3 bases and J 0 bases, leaving 9 bases between the germline ends. This CDR3 has 15 residues. CDR3 nucleotide sequence: TGTGCCAGCAGCTTTGGGAGAGCCTCTGGAAACACCATATATTTT. Encoded protein: CASSFGRASGNTIYF. Drawing the rest from reference TRBV7-9 and TRBJ1-3, the complete variable domain is DTGVSQNPRHKITKRGQNVTFRCDPISEHNRLYWYRQTLGQGPEFLTYFQNEAQLEKSRLLSDRFSAERPKGSFSTLEIQRTEQGDSAMYLCASSFGRASGNTIYFGEGSWLTVV.

This chain joins TRBV19 and TRBJ1-5; 8 nucleotides match TRBD1. Germline assignment: CDR1 LNHDA and CDR2 SQIVND (reference sequence). CDR3 length equals 16 residues. The V segment lost 3 bases and the J segment 5 bases; nucleotides outside the gene matches: 9. As DNA, the CDR3 is TGTGCCAGTAGTATGAGGACAGGGCGACTCCATCAGCCCCAGCATTTT. Protein: CASSMRTGRLHQPQHF.

The V gene is TRBV6-2 or TRBV6-3, the J gene TRBJ2-7, with D possibly being TRBD1 (5 bases). The germline V and J ends were trimmed by 2 bases and 1 base, with 18 bases remaining between them. The germline V gene has CDR1 MNHEY and CDR2 SVGEGT. The length of the CDR3 is 17 residues. The CDR3 nucleotides read TGTGCCAGCAGTTACGGCCACCAGGGCTTGGTATCCTACGAGCAGTACTTC. Encoded protein: CASSYGHQGLVSYEQYF.

The rearrangement joins TRBV5-6 to TRBJ1-5; D possibly corresponds to TRBD1 (5 bases). The germline V and J ends were trimmed by 3 bases and 9 bases, with 10 bases remaining between them. This CDR3 spans 12 amino acids. Per the germline V gene, CDR1 is SGHDT and CDR2 is YYEEEE. The CDR3 is CASSSGGGPQHF. In DNA form, the CDR3 reads TGTGCCAGCAGCTCCGGCGGGGGGCCCCAGCATTTT.

J is TRBJ2-3 and V is TRBV6-5, with TRBD2 as a possible D gene (6 bases). Trimming took off 0 bases at V and 4 bases at J, with 11 bases between the two ends. Germline CDR1 and CDR2: MNHEY and SVGAGI. CDR3 length equals 15 residues. The CDR3 here is CASSYSRGRPDTQYF. CDR3 nucleotides: TGTGCCAGCAGTTACTCGAGAGGGAGGCCAGATACGCAGTATTTT.

The chain joins TRBV27 to TRBJ2-2, with D possibly matching TRBD2 (6 bases). The CDR3 is 16 residues long. Germline V CDR1 and CDR2: MNHEY, SMNVEV (reference sequence). The germline V and J ends were trimmed by 3 bases and 6 bases, with 17 bases remaining between them. CDR3 sequence (DNA): TGTGCCAGCAGTTTGCGCCGCGGGGCTCTACCCGGGGAGCTGTTTTTT. The encoded protein is CASSLRRGALPGELFF.

The rearrangement links TRBV14 to TRBJ2-7, with 8 bases fitting TRBD2. J was trimmed by 7 bases and V by 4 bases; bases with no gene match: 9. Per the germline V gene, CDR1 is SGHDN and CDR2 is FVKESK. The CDR3 spans 14 residues. The CDR3 loop reads CASSRSGGTLEQYF. CDR3 nucleotide sequence: TGTGCCAGCAGCCGGAGCGGGGGTACGTTGGAGCAGTACTTC.

This clone was seen once. The gene calls are TRBV7-9 and TRBJ1-1; 7 positions match TRBD1. The CDR3 consists of 17 residues. Looked up from germline, CDR1 is SEHNR and CDR2 is FQNEAQ (reference sequence). V dropped 2 bases and J dropped 3; count of bases not matched to a gene: 12. The CDR3 protein is CASSLLFKGAPDTEAFF. In nucleotides, the CDR3 is TGTGCCAGCAGCTTACTTTTTAAGGGGGCCCCTGACACTGAAGCTTTCTTT. The variable domain in full, with the rest retrieved from reference TRBV7-9 and TRBJ1-1, is DTGVSQNPRHKITKRGQNVTFRCDPISEHNRLYWYRQTLGQGPEFLTYFQNEAQLEKSRLLSDRFSAERPKGSFSTLEIQRTEQGDSAMYLCASSLLFKGAPDTEAFFGQGTRLTVV.

The V gene is TRBV11-2, the J gene TRBJ2-1; TRBD1 aligns across 7 bases. The CDR3 consists of 14 residues. Germline assignment: CDR1 SGHAT and CDR2 FQNNGV. The V gene end was trimmed by 4 bases and the J gene end by 4 bases; junction bases not matched to a gene: 4. The CDR3 DNA follows: TGTGCCAGCAGCTCAGGACAGGTTTACAATGAGCAGTTCTTC. Its protein product is CASSSGQVYNEQFF.

The rearrangement links TRBV2 to TRBJ2-7; tentatively, D is TRBD1 (6 bases). The CDR3 has 14 amino acids. Trimming removed 7 bases from V and 5 bases from J, with 18 bases in between. CDR1 SNHLY and CDR2 FYNNEI come from the germline V gene. In DNA, the CDR3 is TGTGCCAGCACCAGGACAGCTACCTTCAACGAGCAGTACTTC. Translating gives CASTRTATFNEQYF. Drawing the rest from reference TRBV2 and TRBJ2-7, the complete variable domain is EPEVTQTPSHQVTQMGQEVILRCVPISNHLYFYWYRQILGQKVEFLVSFYNNEISEKSEIFDDQFSVERPDGSNFTLKIRSTKLEDSAMYFCASTRTATFNEQYFGPGTRLTVT.

This chain connects TRBV20-1 to TRBJ1-5; no definite D call. The CDR3 runs 10 residues. The germline CDR1 and CDR2 sequences are DFQATT and SNEGSKA (reference sequence). V gave up 2 bases and J gave up 11 bases, with 7 bases separating them. CDR3 residues: CSARLRAQHF. The CDR3 DNA is TGCAGTGCTAGATTGCGGGCCCAGCATTTT.

The chain links TRBV14 to TRBJ1-1; D is ambiguous. V dropped 4 bases and J dropped 0 bases, with 3 bases sitting between them. This CDR3 is built from 12 residues. Germline V lookup: CDR1 SGHDN, CDR2 FVKESK. The CDR3 region is CASSPLNTEAFF. In DNA form, the CDR3 reads TGTGCCAGCAGCCCATTGAACACTGAAGCTTTCTTT.

This clone was detected only once. This chain joins TRBV5-8 and TRBJ2-3; TRBD1 agrees at 8 bases. V dropped 4 bases and J dropped 4; count of bases not matched to a gene: 5. The CDR3 runs 14 residues. CDR1 is SGHTS, CDR2 YDEGEE, per germline. CDR3 in DNA: TGTGCCAGCAGCAACGGACAGGGTTCAGATACGCAGTATTTT. It translates to CASSNGQGSDTQYF.

The chain combines TRBV10-3 with TRBJ1-2, with TRBD1 as a possible D gene (5 bases). Germline values: CDR1 ENHRY, CDR2 SYGVKD. The length of the CDR3 is 13 residues. V was trimmed by 4 bases and J by 1 base, leaving 7 bases between them. CDR3 region: CAISGGGNYGYTF. The CDR3 nucleotides are TGTGCCATCAGTGGGGGGGGTAACTATGGCTACACCTTC.

V gene TRBV10-3 combines with J gene TRBJ2-3; 9 positions match TRBD2. The CDR3 covers 16 residues. J lost 1 base, V lost 10 bases, and 12 bases had no gene match. Germline V gene sequence: CDR1 ENHRY, CDR2 SYGVKD. The CDR3: CATRPSSGGRTDTQYF. In DNA, the CDR3 is TGTGCCACCCGCCCCTCCAGCGGGGGGCGCACAGATACGCAGTATTTT.